This record covers a single T cell receptor beta chain. The sample comes from a study of blood T cell repertoires in COVID-19. The CDR3 is 14 amino acids. V lost 5 bases, J lost 6 bases, and 16 bases lay in between. Germline V gene lookup returns CDR1 SGHAT and CDR2 FQNNGV. Data came from immunoSEQ multiplex PCR; TCRdb stores just in-frame clones and leaves some out. Of roughly 250,000 clones listed, about 80% are singletons. The sequenced material came from peripheral blood. This chain links TRBV11-2 with TRBJ1-1; D not resolved. The TCR originated in an elderly woman with active or convalescent COVID-19. CDR3 nucleotides: TGTGCCAGCAGCGTACCGGGAGCGTCTTCTGAAGCTTTCTTT. It encodes CASSVPGASSEAFF.